The 31 T cell receptor beta chains below all came from one sample that was sequenced in a study of T cells after yellow fever vaccination. MiXCR, applied by TCRdb to the 5' RACE reads, yields one record per CDR3 protein. The table lists 150,000 to 200,000 distinct CDR3 sequences, 11% of them singletons, with 35% to 45% in the top ten. Sequencing used CD8+ T cells sorted from PBMCs, obtained 15 days after the yellow fever booster vaccination. The receptors were gathered from a man younger than 35 who received the YFV17D yellow fever vaccine.

V gene TRBV6-5 combines with J gene TRBJ2-7; 10 positions agree with TRBD1. Trimming cost V 10 bases and J 7 bases; bases outside gene matches: 10. The CDR3 runs 13 residues. From germline, CDR1 is MNHEY and CDR2 SVGAGI. The CDR3 here is CATRTGGSGEQYF. The CDR3 DNA sequence: TGTGCCACCCGGACAGGGGGTTCGGGGGAGCAGTACTTC.

The CDR3 DNA sequence: TGTGCCAGCAGCTCTACCACAGGGGGCGGCTACAATGAGCAGTTCTTC. Its translation: CASSSTTGGGYNEQFF. The chain is built from TRBV7-9 and TRBJ2-1, with 9 positions matching TRBD1. V gave up 4 bases and J gave up 3 bases; unmatched junction bases: 7. This CDR3 is 16 amino acids long. In germline, CDR1 is SEHNR, CDR2 FQNEAQ (reference sequence).

In its sample, this clonotype was seen a few times. The chain has TRBV6-5 and TRBJ2-1; the D gene is possibly TRBD2 (7 bases). Looked up from germline, CDR1 is MNHEY and CDR2 is SVGAGI. Trimming pared 0 bases from V and 9 bases from J, leaving 12 bases between. This CDR3 is 14 amino acids long. DNA for the CDR3: TGTGCCAGCAGTTACTCTCGCGGGGGCGGTGAGCAGTTCTTC. Translated: CASSYSRGGGEQFF.

This clonotype was counted between two and nine times. This rearrangement joins TRBV11-2 to TRBJ2-7; no clear D. The CDR3 loop spans 11 amino acids. Trimming took 4 bases from V and 3 from J, leaving 4 bases between them. In germline, CDR1 is SGHAT, CDR2 FQNNGV. Written as DNA, the CDR3 is TGTGCCAGCAGCTCATACTACGAGCAGTACGTC. Its protein product is CASSSYYEQYV.

A remark on this clonotype: A read error may be the cause here, since a much bigger clone is one base away. This chain uses TRBV5-1 with TRBJ2-7; D unclear. The V gene's germline CDR1 is SGHRS and CDR2 YFSETQ. Trimming took off 0 bases at V and 3 bases at J, with 7 bases between the two ends. This CDR3 has 13 residues. Written as DNA, the CDR3 is TGCGCCAGCAGCTTGGTTAGGGTCTACGAGCAGTACTTC. Its protein is CASSLVRVYEQYF.

The chain recombines TRBV7-9 with TRBJ2-1; 11 bases match TRBD2. Trimming at V came to 10 bases and at J to 9 bases, leaving 5 bases not matched to a gene. CDR1 and CDR2 from the germline V gene are SEHNR and FQNEAQ (reference sequence). There are 12 residues in the CDR3. CDR3 DNA sequence: TGTGCCACCTCTAGCGGGGGGCGTGAGCAGTTCTTC. Translating gives CATSSGGREQFF.

In this sample, this clonotype turned up a few times. The chain uses TRBV7-9 and TRBJ2-5; no firm D call. Trimming left V 6 bases short and J 4 bases short, with 9 bases between. The CDR3 loop spans 12 amino acids. Per germline, CDR1 SEHNR and CDR2 FQNEAQ (reference sequence). The CDR3 region is CASRVDSETQYF. The CDR3 DNA follows: TGTGCCAGCAGGGTAGATTCAGAGACCCAGTACTTC.

This clonotype turned up a few times. The rearrangement joins TRBV7-9 to TRBJ2-7; 10 bases agree with TRBD1. The CDR3 covers 14 residues. The germline V gene has CDR1 SEHNR and CDR2 FQNEAQ (reference sequence). After removal of 4 bases from V and 12 bases from J, the junction contained 12 bases not matched to a gene. In DNA form, the CDR3 reads TGTGCCAGCAGCTCGACTCTTCGACAGGGGGCCATGTACTTC. This gives the protein CASSSTLRQGAMYF.

DNA for the CDR3: TGTGCCAGCAGCTTATCTGCTAGCGCAAACTACGAGCAGTACTTC. Protein sequence: CASSLSASANYEQYF. J is TRBJ2-7 and V is TRBV11-2; TRBD2 might be the D (6 bases). This CDR3 comprises 15 residues. Deletions cut 2 bases from V and 3 bases from J, with 14 bases between. The germline V gene encodes CDR1 SGHAT and CDR2 FQNNGV.

There are a few counts of this clonotype. This chain connects TRBV4-1 to TRBJ1-6, with D hard to call. Trimming stripped 0 bases from V and 10 bases from J, with 13 bases between. Germline assignment: CDR1 MGHRA and CDR2 YSYEKL. This CDR3 contains 15 residues. The CDR3 nucleotides are TGCGCCAGCAGCCAAGATCCCGGGAAGGGATCACCCCTCCACTTT. It specifies CASSQDPGKGSPLHF.

This chain joins TRBV7-9 and TRBJ2-4; 12 bases match TRBD2. There are 17 residues in the CDR3. From germline, CDR1 is SEHNR and CDR2 FQNEAQ (reference sequence). V dropped 5 bases and J dropped 7; count of bases not matched to a gene: 12. For the CDR3, the DNA is TGTGCCAGCAGCAAATCTGGGGCCGGACTAGCGGGGAACATTCAGTACTTC. The encoded protein is CASSKSGAGLAGNIQYF.

V gene TRBV6-2 or TRBV6-3 combines with J gene TRBJ2-5, with D tentatively TRBD2 (6 bases). The V gene's germline CDR1 is MNHEY and CDR2 SVGEGT. V lost 10 bases and J lost 3, with 24 bases in between. This CDR3 has 16 amino acids. DNA of the CDR3: TGTGCCACCACCGCGGGGAGTGAGGGTTTTGAAGAGACCCAGTACTTC. This gives the protein CATTAGSEGFEETQYF.

There are many counts of this clonotype. V gene TRBV6-2 or TRBV6-3 combines with J gene TRBJ2-7; 8 nucleotides match TRBD1. Germline assignment: CDR1 MNHEY and CDR2 SVGEGT. Germline trimming cut 2 bases from V and 4 bases from J; bases unmatched to any gene: 13. CDR3 length equals 17 residues. CDR3 nucleotide sequence: TGTGCCAGCAGTTACCCGGGACAGGCTTTCCTTTCTTACGAGCAGTACTTC. Translating it yields CASSYPGQAFLSYEQYF.

The chain carries TRBV28 and TRBJ2-1; D uncertain. Germline CDR1 and CDR2: MDHEN and SYDVKM. The CDR3 runs 16 residues. The V end was cut by 5 bases, the J end by 7 bases, with 21 bases between. CDR3 sequence: CASSPTVAWGWNEQFF. The CDR3 region has the DNA TGTGCCAGCAGTCCTACCGTGGCTTGGGGTTGGAATGAGCAGTTCTTC.

This clonotype was counted between two and nine times. The chain joins TRBV5-1 to TRBJ2-7; 7 bases are a match to TRBD1. The CDR3 runs to 14 residues. Germline CDR1 reads SGHRS; CDR2 reads YFSETQ. Losses at the gene ends were 4 bases for V and 3 bases for J; bases not matched to a gene: 7. The CDR3, as DNA: TGCGCCAGCAGCACAGGGGTACCCCACTACGAGCAGTACGTC. It yields the protein CASSTGVPHYEQYV.

Only a few counts were recorded for this clonotype. The V and J genes are TRBV7-2 and TRBJ2-1; D is undetermined. The CDR3 is 13 residues long. V gave up 4 bases and J gave up 1 base, with 5 bases separating them. Germline V gene data show CDR1 as SGHTA and CDR2 as FQGNSA. DNA for the CDR3: TGTGCCAGCAGCTCTAAATCCTACAATGAGCAGTTCTTC. Translating it yields CASSSKSYNEQFF.

This clonotype occurred many times. This chain connects TRBV29-1 to TRBJ2-1; 8 bases match TRBD2. V was pared by 4 bases and J by 7 bases, with 9 bases of the junction left unmatched. The CDR3 consists of 14 residues. The V gene's germline CDR1 is SQVTM and CDR2 ANQGSEA. CDR3 sequence reads: CSVVSGGVRNEQFF. The CDR3 DNA sequence: TGCAGCGTTGTCTCGGGGGGGGTCAGGAATGAGCAGTTCTTC.

This clonotype has more than one count but fewer than ten. DNA for the CDR3: TGCGCCAGCAGCCTGGCCGGGACGAGGACCTACAATGAGCAGTTCTTC. Its translation: CASSLAGTRTYNEQFF. J is TRBJ2-1 and V is TRBV4-3; D is possibly TRBD1 or TRBD2 (5 bases each). Looked up from germline, CDR1 is LGHNA and CDR2 is YSLEER. CDR3 size: 16 residues. Deletions cut 4 bases from V and 2 bases from J, with 15 bases between.

The table lists this clonotype with a few counts. V and J are TRBV18 and TRBJ2-3, with a tentative D call TRBD1 (5 bases). The germline gives CDR1 KGHSH, CDR2 LQKENI. This CDR3 comprises 15 residues. Trimming pared 8 bases from V and 3 bases from J, leaving 18 bases between. CDR3: CASTVSRVLTDTQYF. The CDR3 region has the DNA TGTGCCAGCACGGTGTCCAGGGTTTTAACAGATACGCAGTATTTT.

The CDR3 DNA sequence: TGTGCCAGCAGTTCCCCTGGGACAGGGGGTGATTCACCCCTCCACTTT. It encodes CASSSPGTGGDSPLHF. The chain carries TRBV27 and TRBJ1-6; 11 positions match TRBD1. CDR3 size: 16 residues. Trimming cost V 4 bases and J 8 bases; bases outside gene matches: 7. The germline gives CDR1 MNHEY, CDR2 SMNVEV (reference sequence).

The chain carries TRBV5-1 and TRBJ1-2; 9 bases agree with TRBD1. The germline gives CDR1 SGHRS, CDR2 YFSETQ. This CDR3 is 15 amino acids long. After removal of 0 bases from V and 7 bases from J, the junction contained 7 bases not matched to a gene. The DNA of the CDR3 is TGCGCCAGCAGCTTGGGGACAGGGGAGTCGCGTGGCTACACCTTC. It yields the protein CASSLGTGESRGYTF. Drawing the rest from reference TRBV5-1 and TRBJ1-2, the complete variable domain is KAGVTQTPRYLIKTRGQQVTLSCSPISGHRSVSWYQQTPGQGLQFLFEYFSETQRNKGNFPGRFSGRQFSNSRSEMNVSTLELGDSALYLCASSLGTGESRGYTFGSGTRLTVV.

The rearrangement uses TRBV28 and TRBJ2-2; 10 nucleotides agree with TRBD2. Germline trimming cut 5 bases from V and 2 bases from J; bases unmatched to any gene: 5. In germline, CDR1 is MDHEN, CDR2 SYDVKM. The length of the CDR3 is 16 residues. CDR3 protein: CASSLAGATNTGELFF. CDR3 DNA sequence: TGTGCCAGCAGTCTAGCGGGGGCAACTAACACCGGGGAGCTGTTTTTT.

This clonotype has ten or more counts. The chain recombines TRBV7-3 with TRBJ2-2, with 8 bases matching TRBD2. The CDR3 sequence is 17 residues long. With 4 bases clipped from V and 3 bases from J, the junction kept 10 bases outside the gene matches. Germline loops: CDR1 SGHTA, CDR2 FQGTGA. CDR3 sequence (DNA): TGTGCCAGCAGCTCCCATTCTATTAGCGGGGACACCGGGGAGCTGTTTTTT. Amino acid sequence: CASSSHSISGDTGELFF.

There are many counts of this clonotype. The genes are TRBV29-1 and TRBJ1-2, with TRBD1 as a possible D gene (6 bases). Germline V gene data show CDR1 as SQVTM and CDR2 as ANQGSEA. Trimming took off 4 bases at V and 8 bases at J, with 17 bases between the two ends. The CDR3 covers 13 residues. In DNA form, the CDR3 reads TGCAGCGTTGGACAGCCCGCAGGGGTAGGCTACACCTTC. Amino acids: CSVGQPAGVGYTF.

This clonotype has just a few counts. This chain joins TRBV3-1 and TRBJ2-7; TRBD1 is a possible D gene (6 bases). This CDR3 spans 14 amino acids. V lost 8 bases, J lost 2 bases, and 16 bases lay in between. Germline lookup yields CDR1 LGHDT and CDR2 YNNKEL (reference sequence). Written as DNA, the CDR3 is TGTGCCAGCGGTTACAGGGATATTCCCTACGAGCAGTACGTC. As protein: CASGYRDIPYEQYV.

This clonotype was counted many times. The V gene is TRBV7-9, the J gene TRBJ2-7; 7 positions match TRBD1. Germline V gene lookup returns CDR1 SEHNR and CDR2 FQNEAQ (reference sequence). The CDR3 runs to 12 residues. The V segment lost 5 bases and the J segment 6 bases; nucleotides outside the gene matches: 4. CDR3 DNA: TGTGCCAGCAGCATGACAGGGCCCGAGCAGTACGTC. Encoded protein: CASSMTGPEQYV.

The chain is built from TRBV7-2 and TRBJ2-2; D ambiguous. V lost 2 bases, J lost 8 bases, and 6 bases lay in between. The CDR3 runs to 12 residues. Germline assignment: CDR1 SGHTA and CDR2 FQGNSA. Written as DNA, the CDR3 is TGTGCCAGCAGCTTAAAAGGGGGGGAGCTGTTTTTT. Encoded protein: CASSLKGGELFF.

The sample holds a few counts of this clonotype. The chain employs TRBV29-1 and TRBJ1-1; D call uncertain. Germline CDR1 reads SQVTM; CDR2 reads ANQGSEA. This CDR3 comprises 10 residues. V lost 5 bases, J lost 1 base, and 2 bases lay in between. In DNA form, the CDR3 reads TGCAGCGTTCAGAACACTGAAGCTTTCTTT. Translated, it gives CSVQNTEAFF.

This clonotype was observed at least ten times. The chain uses TRBV5-4 and TRBJ1-2, with a tentative D call TRBD1 (5 bases). The length of the CDR3 is 15 residues. Germline V lookup: CDR1 SGHNT, CDR2 YYREEE (reference sequence). V was cut by 0 bases and J by 2 bases, with 11 bases left in between. Here the CDR3 reads CASSLAERGNYGYTF. The CDR3 DNA reads as TGTGCCAGCAGCTTGGCCGAGCGGGGGAACTATGGCTACACCTTC.

The chain uses TRBV7-2 and TRBJ1-1; a possible D gene is TRBD1 (5 bases). The length of the CDR3 is 16 residues. Trimming took off 2 bases at V and 3 bases at J, with 16 bases between the two ends. CDR1 is SGHTA and CDR2 is FQGNSA in the germline V gene. The CDR3 coding sequence is TGTGCCAGCAGCTTACCGGGCAGGGAAGATTACACTGAAGCTTTCTTT. Translated: CASSLPGREDYTEAFF.

The rearrangement joins TRBV28 to TRBJ2-2; 9 bases are a match to TRBD2. Trimming removed 0 bases from V and 2 bases from J; junction bases left unmatched: 1. Germline CDR1 and CDR2: MDHEN and SYDVKM. There are 16 residues in the CDR3. The CDR3 protein is CASSLWTSGNTGELFF. As DNA, the CDR3 is TGTGCCAGCAGTTTATGGACTAGCGGAAACACCGGGGAGCTGTTTTTT. Combining the CDR3 with reference TRBV28 and TRBJ2-2 gives the whole variable domain DVKVTQSSRYLVKRTGEKVFLECVQDMDHENMFWYRQDPGLGLRLIYFSYDVKMKEKGDIPEGYSVSREKKERFSLILESASTNQTSMYLCASSLWTSGNTGELFFGEGSRLTVL.